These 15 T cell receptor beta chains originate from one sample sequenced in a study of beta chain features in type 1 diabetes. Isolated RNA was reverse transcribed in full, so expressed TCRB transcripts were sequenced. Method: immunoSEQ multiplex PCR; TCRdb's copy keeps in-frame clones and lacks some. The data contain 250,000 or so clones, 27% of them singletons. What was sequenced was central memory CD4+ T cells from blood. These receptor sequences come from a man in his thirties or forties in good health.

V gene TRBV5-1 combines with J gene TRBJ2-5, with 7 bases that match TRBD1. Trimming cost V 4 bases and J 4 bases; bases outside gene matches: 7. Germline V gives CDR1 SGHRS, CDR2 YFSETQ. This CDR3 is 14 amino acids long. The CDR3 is CASSQRQGRETQYF. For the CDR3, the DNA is TGCGCCAGCAGCCAACGACAGGGCCGAGAGACCCAGTACTTC.

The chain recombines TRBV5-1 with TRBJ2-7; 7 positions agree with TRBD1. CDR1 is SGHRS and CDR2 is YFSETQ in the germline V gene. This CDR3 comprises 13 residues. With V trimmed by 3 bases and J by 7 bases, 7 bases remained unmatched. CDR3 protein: CASSSALDREQYF. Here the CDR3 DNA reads TGCGCCAGCAGCTCCGCCCTGGACAGGGAGCAGTACTTC.

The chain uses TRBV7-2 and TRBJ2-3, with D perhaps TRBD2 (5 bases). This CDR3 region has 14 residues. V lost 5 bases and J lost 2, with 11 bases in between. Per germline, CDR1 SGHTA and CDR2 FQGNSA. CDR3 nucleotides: TGTGCCAGCAGCAAAGGACTCATCACAGATACGCAGTATTTT. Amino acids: CASSKGLITDTQYF.

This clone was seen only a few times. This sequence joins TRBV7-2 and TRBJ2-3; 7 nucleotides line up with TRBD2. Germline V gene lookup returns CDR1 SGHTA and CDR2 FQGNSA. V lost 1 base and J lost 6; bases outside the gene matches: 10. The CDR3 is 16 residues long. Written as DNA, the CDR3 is TGTGCCAGCAGCTTAGAACTAGCGAGGGCCCCCGATACGCAGTATTTT. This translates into CASSLELARAPDTQYF.

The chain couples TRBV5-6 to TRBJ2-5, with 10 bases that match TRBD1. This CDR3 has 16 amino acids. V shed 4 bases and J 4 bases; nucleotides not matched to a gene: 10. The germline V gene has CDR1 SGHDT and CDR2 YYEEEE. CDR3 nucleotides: TGTGCCAGCAGCCTGATTCCGGGACAGGGGCGAGAGACCCAGTACTTC. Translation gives CASSLIPGQGRETQYF.

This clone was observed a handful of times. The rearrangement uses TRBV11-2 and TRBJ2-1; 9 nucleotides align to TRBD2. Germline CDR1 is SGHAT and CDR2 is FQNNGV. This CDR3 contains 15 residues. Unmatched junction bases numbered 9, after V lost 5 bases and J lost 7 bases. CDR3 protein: CASSPGGLAGNEQFF. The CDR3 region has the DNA TGTGCCAGCAGCCCAGGGGGACTAGCAGGAAATGAGCAGTTCTTC.

The CDR3 loop is CAWSVGLPQETQYF. The CDR3 bases are TGTGCCTGGAGTGTAGGCCTCCCCCAAGAGACCCAGTACTTC. The chain recombines TRBV30 with TRBJ2-5; no clear D. Germline V gene sequence: CDR1 GTSNPN, CDR2 SVGIG (reference sequence). The CDR3 covers 14 residues. V was clipped by 0 bases and J by 1 base, with 9 bases between them. Combining the CDR3 with reference TRBV30 and TRBJ2-5 gives the whole variable domain SQTIHQWPATLVQPVGSPLSLECTVEGTSNPNLYWYRQAAGRGLQLLFYSVGIGQISSEVPQNLSASRPQDRQFILSSKKLLLSDSGFYLCAWSVGLPQETQYFGPGTRLLVL.

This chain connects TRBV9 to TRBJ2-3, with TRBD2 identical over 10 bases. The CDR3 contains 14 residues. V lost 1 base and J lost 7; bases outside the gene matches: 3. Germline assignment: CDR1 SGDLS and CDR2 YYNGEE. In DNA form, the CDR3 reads TGTGCCAGCAGCGTACCTAGCGGGAGTAATACGCAGTATTTT. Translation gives CASSVPSGSNTQYF. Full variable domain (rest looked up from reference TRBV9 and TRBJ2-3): DSGVTQTPKHLITATGQRVTLRCSPRSGDLSVYWYQQSLDQGLQFLIQYYNGEERAKGNILERFSAQQFPDLHSELNLSSLELGDSALYFCASSVPSGSNTQYFGPGTRLTVL.

CDR3 residues: CGSGAPTGLGEQYF. Here the CDR3 DNA reads TGTGGGTCCGGGGCGCCGACAGGTTTGGGCGAGCAGTACTTC. V usage is TRBV28 and J usage is TRBJ2-7; D is perhaps TRBD1 (6 bases). Germline V gene sequence: CDR1 MDHEN, CDR2 SYDVKM. This CDR3 has 14 residues.

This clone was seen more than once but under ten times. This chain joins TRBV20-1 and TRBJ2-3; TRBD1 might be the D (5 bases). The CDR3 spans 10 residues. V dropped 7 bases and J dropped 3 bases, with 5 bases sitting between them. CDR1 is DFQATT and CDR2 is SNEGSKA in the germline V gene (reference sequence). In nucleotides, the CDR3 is TGCAGTGAGGGGACAGATACGCAGTATTTT. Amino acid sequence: CSEGTDTQYF.

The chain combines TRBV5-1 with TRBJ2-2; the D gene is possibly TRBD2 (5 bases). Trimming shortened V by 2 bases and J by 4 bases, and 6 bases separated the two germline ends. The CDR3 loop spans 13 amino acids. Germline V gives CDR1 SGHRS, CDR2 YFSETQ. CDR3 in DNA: TGCGCCAGCAGCTTTGAGGGCACCGGGGAGCTGTTTTTT. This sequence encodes CASSFEGTGELFF.

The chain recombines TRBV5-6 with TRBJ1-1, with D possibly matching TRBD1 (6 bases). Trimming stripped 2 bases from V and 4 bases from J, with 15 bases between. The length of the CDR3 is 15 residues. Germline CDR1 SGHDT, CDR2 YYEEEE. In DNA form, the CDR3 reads TGTGCCAGCAGCTTCATGCATAAGGGGGTCACTGAAGCTTTCTTT. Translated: CASSFMHKGVTEAFF.

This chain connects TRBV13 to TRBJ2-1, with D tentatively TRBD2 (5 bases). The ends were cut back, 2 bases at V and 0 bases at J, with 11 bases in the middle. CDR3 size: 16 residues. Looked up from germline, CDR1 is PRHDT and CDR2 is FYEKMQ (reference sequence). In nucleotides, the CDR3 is TGTGCCAGCAGCTTACTAGCTCTTACCTCCTACAATGAGCAGTTCTTC. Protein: CASSLLALTSYNEQFF. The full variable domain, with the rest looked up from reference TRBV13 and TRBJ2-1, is AAGVIQSPRHLIKEKRETATLKCYPIPRHDTVYWYQQGPGQDPQFLISFYEKMQSDKGSIPDRFSAQQFSDYHSELNMSSLELGDSALYFCASSLLALTSYNEQFFGPGTRLTVL.

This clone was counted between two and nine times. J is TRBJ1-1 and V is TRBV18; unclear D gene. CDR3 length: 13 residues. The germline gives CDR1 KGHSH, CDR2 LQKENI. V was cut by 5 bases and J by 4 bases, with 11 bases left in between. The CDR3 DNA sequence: TGTGCCAGCTCAGCAGTTGTGGGCACTGAAGCTTTCTTT. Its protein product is CASSAVVGTEAFF. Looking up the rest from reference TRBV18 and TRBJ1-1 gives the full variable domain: NAGVMQNPRHLVRRRGQEARLRCSPMKGHSHVYWYRQLPEEGLKFMVYLQKENIIDESGMPKERFSAEFPKEGPSILRIQQVVRGDSAAYFCASSAVVGTEAFFGQGTRLTVV.

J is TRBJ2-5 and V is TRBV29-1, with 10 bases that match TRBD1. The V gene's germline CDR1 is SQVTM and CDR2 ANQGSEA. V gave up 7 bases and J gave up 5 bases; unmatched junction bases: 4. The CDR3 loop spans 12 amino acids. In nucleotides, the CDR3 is TGCAGCGCCCAGGACAGGGGGGAGACCCAGTACTTC. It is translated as CSAQDRGETQYF.